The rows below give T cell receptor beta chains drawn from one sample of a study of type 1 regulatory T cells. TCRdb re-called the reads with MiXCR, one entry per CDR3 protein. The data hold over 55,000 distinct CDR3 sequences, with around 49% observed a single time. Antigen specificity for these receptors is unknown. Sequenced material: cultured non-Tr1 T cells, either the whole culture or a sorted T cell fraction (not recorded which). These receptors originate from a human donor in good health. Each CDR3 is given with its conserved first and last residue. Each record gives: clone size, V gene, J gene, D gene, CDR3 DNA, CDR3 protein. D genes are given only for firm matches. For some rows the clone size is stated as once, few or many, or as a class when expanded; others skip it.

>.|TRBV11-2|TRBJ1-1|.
TGTGCCAGCAGCTTTCCCCCAGGCAGTCTGTACACTGAAGCTTTCTTT
CASSFPPGSLYTEAFF
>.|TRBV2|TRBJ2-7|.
TGTGCCAGCAGTGGAAATGGGGTCTACGAGCAGTACTTC
CASSGNGVYEQYF
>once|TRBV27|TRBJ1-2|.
TGTGCCAGCGGGAATAGGTTGCGCGACTATGGCTACACCTTC
CASGNRLRDYGYTF
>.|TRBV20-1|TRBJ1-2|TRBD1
TGCAGTGCTAGAAATAGGCGCCCAGGGGGCTATGGCTACACCTTC
CSARNRRPGGYGYTF
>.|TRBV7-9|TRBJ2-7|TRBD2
TGTACCAGCAGCTCTCCCGGGACCGGCGGGGGGGAGCAGTACTTC
CTSSSPGTGGGEQYF
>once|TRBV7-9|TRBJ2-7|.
TGTGCCAGCAGCTTAGCAGGCAGGCCGGGGGAGCAGTACTTC
CASSLAGRPGEQYF
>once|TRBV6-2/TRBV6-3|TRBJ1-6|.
TGTGCCAGCAGTCCCCCGGTTCGTGGGCCCCTCCACTTT
CASSPPVRGPLHF
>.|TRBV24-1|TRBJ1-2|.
TGTGCCACCAGATGGACAGAAAGCATTGGCTACACCTTC
CATRWTESIGYTF
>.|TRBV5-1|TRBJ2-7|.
TGCGCCAGCAGCTTAAAAGACGGAACCTACGAGCAGTACTTC
CASSLKDGTYEQYF
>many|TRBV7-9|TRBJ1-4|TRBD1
TGTGCCAGCAGCTTCACGACAGGGAATAATGAAAAACTGTTTTTT
CASSFTTGNNEKLFF
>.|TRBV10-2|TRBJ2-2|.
TGCGCCAGCAGTGAGTCGGCTCTCGGGGAGCTGTTTTTT
CASSESALGELFF
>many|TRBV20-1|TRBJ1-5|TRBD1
TGCAGTGTCCCGGACAGGGCGAGCAATCAGCCCCAGCATTTT
CSVPDRASNQPQHF
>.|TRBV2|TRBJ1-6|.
TGTGCCAGCAGTGTCCGCGGGGGGAGAGATAATTCACCCCTCCACTTT
CASSVRGGRDNSPLHF
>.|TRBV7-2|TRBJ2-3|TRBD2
TGTGCCAGCAGCTTAGCCGGACTAGCGGGGGGCGCCTATACGCAGTATTTT
CASSLAGLAGGAYTQYF
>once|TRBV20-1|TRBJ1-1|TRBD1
TGCAGTGCTAGAGCCACGGACAGGGCCTTGGCGGCTTTCTTT
CSARATDRALAAFF
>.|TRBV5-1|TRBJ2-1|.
TGCGCCAGCAGCTTGGTGGGGTTAGAGGGCTGCAATGAGCAGTTCTTC
CASSLVGLEGCNEQFF
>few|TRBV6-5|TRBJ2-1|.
TGTGCCAGCAGTTACTCAAAAGCGGTCCGCGGTAGTGAGCAGTTCTTC
CASSYSKAVRGSEQFF
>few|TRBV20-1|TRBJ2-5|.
TGCAGTGCTAGGGAGGGGGAGACCCAGTACTTC
CSAREGETQYF
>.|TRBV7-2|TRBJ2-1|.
TGTGCCAGCAGCCGCCGGGGGGCCCATGAGCAGTTCTTC
CASSRRGAHEQFF
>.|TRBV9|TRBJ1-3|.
TGTGCCAGCAGCGCCCCAGGGGAAAACACCATATATTTT
CASSAPGENTIYF
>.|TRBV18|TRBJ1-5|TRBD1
TGTGCCAGCTCAGGGACAGGCTATAGCAATCAGCCCCAGCATTTT
CASSGTGYSNQPQHF
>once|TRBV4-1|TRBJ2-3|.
TGCGCCAGCAGCCACCCCCCTGACGGGGAGGCAGATACGCAGTATTTT
CASSHPPDGEADTQYF
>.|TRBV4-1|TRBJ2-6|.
TGCGCCAGCAGCCAAAGACAGCCTGGGGCCAACGTCCTGACTTTC
CASSQRQPGANVLTF
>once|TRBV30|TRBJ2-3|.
TGTGCCTGGAGTGAGGGGGTATCTTCTAGCACAGATACGCAGTATTTT
CAWSEGVSSSTDTQYF
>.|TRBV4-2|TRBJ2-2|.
TGTGCCAGCAGCCAAGATCAGGCTATCGGCACCGGGGAGCTGTTTTTT
CASSQDQAIGTGELFF
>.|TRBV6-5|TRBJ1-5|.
TGTGCCAGCACCAAAGCGGGCAGCAATCAGCCCCAGCATTTT
CASTKAGSNQPQHF
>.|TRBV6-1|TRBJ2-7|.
TGTGCCAGCAGTACGGGACGAATGACCTACGAGCAGTACTTC
CASSTGRMTYEQYF
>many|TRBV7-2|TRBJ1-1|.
TGTGCCAGCAGCTTAGCGGGAGGGAACACTGAAGCTTTCTTT
CASSLAGGNTEAFF
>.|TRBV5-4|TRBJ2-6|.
TGTGCCAGCAGCTTTCCGGACTCTGGGGCCAACGTCCTGACTTTC
CASSFPDSGANVLTF
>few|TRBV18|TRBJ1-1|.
TGTGCCAGCTCACTGCAGCATATAGGGAACACTGAAGCTTTCTTT
CASSLQHIGNTEAFF
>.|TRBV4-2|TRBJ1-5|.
TGTGCCAGCAGCCAAGAGTGGGGACAGCCCCAGCATTTT
CASSQEWGQPQHF
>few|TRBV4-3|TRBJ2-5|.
TGCGCCAGCAGCCAAGGGGGGCAGGGAACAAAGGAGGCCCAGTACTTC
CASSQGGQGTKEAQYF
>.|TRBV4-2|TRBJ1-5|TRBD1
TGTGCCAGCAGCCAAGCACCAAAGACAGGGGTTCGGGATCAGCCCCAGCATTTT
CASSQAPKTGVRDQPQHF
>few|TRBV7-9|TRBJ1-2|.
TGTGCCAGCAGCTTACGCACAGGTGATTTGGGCTACACCTTC
CASSLRTGDLGYTF
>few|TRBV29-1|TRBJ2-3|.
TGCAGCGTTGAAATGGGGGTAGATACGCAGTATTTT
CSVEMGVDTQYF
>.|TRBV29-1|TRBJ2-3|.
TGCAGCGTTGAGTCCGGACCAGATACGCAGTATTTT
CSVESGPDTQYF
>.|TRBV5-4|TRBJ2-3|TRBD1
TGTGCCAGCAGCTCCTTCGGCCGGGACAGTGGGTCGTATGGGCAGTATTTT
CASSSFGRDSGSYGQYF
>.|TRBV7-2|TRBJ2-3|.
TGTGCCAGCAGCCCTACGACTAGCACAGATACGCAGTATTTT
CASSPTTSTDTQYF
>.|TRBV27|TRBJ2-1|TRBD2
TGTGCCAGCAGGGAAAGACTAGCGGGGGGGCCGGCCTACAATGAGCAGTTCTTC
CASRERLAGGPAYNEQFF
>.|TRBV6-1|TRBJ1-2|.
TGTGCCAGCAGGCCCTCAGGGGTGAGCACCTTC
CASRPSGVSTF
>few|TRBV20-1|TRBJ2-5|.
TGCAGTGCAGCGCTGGAGGAGACCCAGTACTTC
CSAALEETQYF
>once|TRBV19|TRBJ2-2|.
TGTGCCAGTAGTATATTTGGACAGTCGGCGAACACCGGGGAGCTGTTTTTT
CASSIFGQSANTGELFF
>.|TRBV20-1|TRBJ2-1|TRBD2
TGCAGTGGAGGACTAGCGGGGCTAAACAATGAGCAGTTCTTC
CSGGLAGLNNEQFF
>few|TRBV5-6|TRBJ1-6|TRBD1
TGTGCCAGCAGCTCCCCGACAGGGGGATCACCCCTCCACTTT
CASSSPTGGSPLHF
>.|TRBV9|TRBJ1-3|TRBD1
TGTGCCAGCAGCGCCGAGGACAGGGGCACTGGAAACACCATATATTTT
CASSAEDRGTGNTIYF
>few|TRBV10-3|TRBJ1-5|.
TGTGCCATCAGTGAACAACGGGCAGCTCCAAGCAATCAGCCCCAGCATTTT
CAISEQRAAPSNQPQHF
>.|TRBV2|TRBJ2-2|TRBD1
TGTGCCAGCAAAGGACAGGGGACCGGGGAGCTGTTTTTT
CASKGQGTGELFF
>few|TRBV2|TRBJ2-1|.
TGTGCCAGTGGTGCGGGGAGCTCCTACAATGAGCAGTTCTTC
CASGAGSSYNEQFF
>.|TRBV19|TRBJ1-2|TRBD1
TGTGCCAGTACCGCGACAGGGAATGCTAACTATGGCTACACCTTC
CASTATGNANYGYTF
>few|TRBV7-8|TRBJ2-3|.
TGTGCCAGCAGCCCCGGACAGACCATCACAGATACGCAGTATTTT
CASSPGQTITDTQYF
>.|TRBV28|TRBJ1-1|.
TGTGCCAGCAGACGGGGCACTCTGAACACTGAAGCTTTCTTT
CASRRGTLNTEAFF
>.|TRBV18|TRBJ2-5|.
TGTGCCAGCTCACCGGGCAGGGAAGAGACCCAGTACTTC
CASSPGREETQYF
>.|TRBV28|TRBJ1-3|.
TGTGCCAGCAGACCACAGGGCGCGGGTGGAAACACCATATATTTT
CASRPQGAGGNTIYF